These 14 T cell receptor beta chains came from one sample sequenced in a study of beta chain features in type 1 diabetes. Expressed TCRB transcripts were sequenced after all isolated RNA was converted to cDNA. Sequenced by immunoSEQ multiplex PCR; TCRdb stores in-frame clones only, minus some. Altogether 150,000 to 200,000 clones are present, roughly 65% being singletons, with the ten largest covering 0.08% to 0.1%. For these receptors, no antigen is known. General study points: In all four CD4+ subsets, TCRB CDR3 length was significantly, moderately reduced in type 1 diabetes.

The material sequenced was naive CD4+ T cells from blood. The receptors derive from a man under 40 with type 1 diabetes.

The chain recombines TRBV19 with TRBJ1-3, with D hard to call. V was shortened by 7 bases and J by 4 bases, with 11 bases between the two germline ends. Germline CDR1 reads LNHDA; CDR2 reads SQIVND (reference sequence). The CDR3 has 13 amino acids. The CDR3: CASIATGGNTIYF. As DNA, the CDR3 is TGTGCCAGTATCGCGACGGGAGGAAACACCATATATTTT.

Turning to this clone: Other DNA sequences within the sample encode an identical CDR3. The DNA for the CDR3 is TGCAGCGTCGGACAGAGCACAGATACGCAGTATTTT. It is translated as CSVGQSTDTQYF. The rearrangement links TRBV29-1 to TRBJ2-3; perhaps TRBD1 as D (6 bases). V was pared by 6 bases and J by 0 bases, with 7 bases between. The CDR3 extends over 12 amino acids. In germline, CDR1 is SQVTM, CDR2 ANQGSEA.

This chain joins TRBV2 and TRBJ2-3; D gene ambiguous. The germline V and J ends were trimmed by 3 bases and 1 base, with 2 bases remaining between them. Germline CDR1 reads SNHLY; CDR2 reads FYNNEI. The CDR3 has 12 residues. CDR3 bases: TGTGCCAGCAGTGACGGCACAGATACGCAGTATTTT. This sequence encodes CASSDGTDTQYF.

CDR3 nucleotide sequence: TGTGCCAGCAGCTTGGCCGGACAGGGGGACTACGAGCAGTACTTC. Its protein product is CASSLAGQGDYEQYF. This chain links TRBV5-4 with TRBJ2-7, with TRBD1 matching 10 bases. Germline V CDR1 and CDR2: SGHNT, YYREEE (reference sequence). The trim removed 0 bases at V and 3 bases at J, leaving 3 bases unmatched. The CDR3 is 15 residues long.

The chain recombines TRBV19 with TRBJ2-3; possibly TRBD2 for D (5 bases). The ends were cut back, 3 bases at V and 0 bases at J, with 7 bases in the middle. Germline V CDR1 and CDR2: LNHDA, SQIVND (reference sequence). This CDR3 region has 14 residues. CDR3 nucleotide sequence: TGTGCCAGTAGTATCCAGCGGAGCACAGATACGCAGTATTTT. Translated: CASSIQRSTDTQYF.

The chain has TRBV4-3 and TRBJ2-1; D gene uncertain. This CDR3 has 13 residues. Trimming removed 0 bases from V and 3 bases from J, with 3 bases in between. Germline V gene sequence: CDR1 LGHNA, CDR2 YSLEER. The CDR3 DNA sequence: TGCGCCAGCAGCCAAGAAGGCTACAATGAGCAGTTCTTC. Its translation is CASSQEGYNEQFF.

In its sample, this clone was seen a few times. V usage is TRBV2 and J usage is TRBJ2-7, with 11 bases lining up with TRBD2. With 9 bases clipped from V and 1 base from J, the junction kept 2 bases outside the gene matches. CDR1 SNHLY and CDR2 FYNNEI come from the germline V gene. This CDR3 has 13 residues. CDR3 loop: CARGTSGSYEQYF. The CDR3 region has the DNA TGTGCCAGAGGGACTAGCGGTTCCTACGAGCAGTACTTC.

This chain links TRBV7-6 with TRBJ1-3; no firm D call. Per germline, CDR1 SGHVS and CDR2 FNYEAQ. The CDR3 spans 15 residues. Trimming stripped 5 bases from V and 0 bases from J, with 11 bases between. The CDR3 loop reads CASSLSSFSGNTIYF. The CDR3 bases are TGTGCCAGCAGCCTGTCTTCCTTCTCTGGAAACACCATATATTTT.

As to this clone: One junction end does not reproduce the germline sequence, and a read error may be involved. The V and J genes are TRBV25-1 and TRBJ2-3; the match to TRBD2 covers 7 bases. This CDR3 spans 14 amino acids. Germline V CDR1 and CDR2: MGHDK, SYGVNS. As DNA, the CDR3 is TGTGCCAGCAGTGAGCGGGGGAGCAGAGATACGCAGTATTTT. This codes for CASSERGSRDTQYF.

This clone was counted between two and nine times. The chain is built from TRBV7-2 and TRBJ2-1; TRBD1 matches at 9 bases. CDR3 length: 15 residues. Germline CDR1 SGHTA, CDR2 FQGNSA. J was trimmed by 7 bases and V by 1 base; bases with no gene match: 5. CDR3 loop: CASSLVRTGENEQFF. CDR3 nucleotide sequence: TGTGCCAGCAGCTTAGTCCGGACAGGGGAAAATGAGCAGTTCTTC. Using reference TRBV7-2 and TRBJ2-1 for the parts outside the CDR3, the full variable domain is GAGVSQSPSNKVTEKGKDVELRCDPISGHTALYWYRQSLGQGLEFLIYFQGNSAPDKSGLPSDRFSAERTGGSVSTLTIQRTQQEDSAVYLCASSLVRTGENEQFFGPGTRLTVL.

The chain is built from TRBV5-1 and TRBJ2-5, with 7 bases identical to TRBD1. This CDR3 region has 15 residues. V shed 4 bases and J 0 bases; nucleotides not matched to a gene: 6. The germline CDR1 and CDR2 sequences are SGHRS and YFSETQ. The CDR3 coding sequence is TGCGCCAGCAGCCCACAGACAGGGAACCAAGAGACCCAGTACTTC. This translates into CASSPQTGNQETQYF.

This clone was recorded once. The chain recombines TRBV6-5 with TRBJ2-3; D ambiguous. The CDR3 covers 13 residues. The germline V gene encodes CDR1 MNHEY and CDR2 SVGAGI. Trimming took 6 bases from V and 2 from J, leaving 9 bases between them. CDR3 sequence: CASSPINTDTQYF. In DNA, the CDR3 is TGTGCCAGCAGCCCGATTAACACAGATACGCAGTATTTT.

This clone has a handful of counts. The rearrangement joins TRBV29-1 to TRBJ2-2; D gene ambiguous. The length of the CDR3 is 13 residues. Trimming stripped 4 bases from V and 1 base from J, with 7 bases between. The germline gives CDR1 SQVTM, CDR2 ANQGSEA. CDR3 coding DNA: TGCAGCGTTGTAACCCGGAACACCGGGGAGCTGTTTTTT. It specifies CSVVTRNTGELFF.

The rearrangement links TRBV28 to TRBJ2-7; D is uncertain. The V and J ends lost 3 bases and 6 bases respectively, with 9 bases between them. Germline V CDR1 and CDR2: MDHEN, SYDVKM. This CDR3 has 12 amino acids. CDR3: CASSLSNFEQYF. Written as DNA, the CDR3 is TGTGCCAGCAGTTTGTCGAACTTCGAGCAGTACTTC.